This T cell receptor (beta chain) was documented in a study of cytomegalovirus exposure and HLA in healthy donors. Study context: An earlier analysis identified 120 million or so unique TCR beta sequences in 170 million or so T cells.

Germline V gene data show CDR1 as GTSNPN and CDR2 as SVGIG (reference sequence). This CDR3 spans 12 amino acids. Deletions cut 7 bases from V and 4 bases from J, with 13 bases between. The PCR was carried out with 60 Vbeta primers and 13 Jbeta primers. Sequencing used immunoSEQ multiplex PCR; TCRdb keeps in-frame clones, though not all of them. The data show some 160,000 clones, with roughly 80% seen just once and under 3% held by the top ten. The receptor was isolated from a male donor in good health and CMV-seronegative. The specimen sequenced was PBMCs. The V and J genes are TRBV30 and TRBJ1-2, with D tentatively TRBD1 (5 bases). The CDR3 coding sequence is TGTGCCTCAGGGATGAGATCCTATGGCTACACCTTC. Translated: CASGMRSYGYTF.